The clone carrying this T cell receptor beta chain was seen only once. This record comes from a study of blood T cell repertoires in COVID-19. As for the study in general: T cells, B-cell-depleted T cells, or PBMCs supplied cDNA or gDNA.

In the original processing: Amplified reference gene primers provided the basis for estimating nucleated cell counts. The repertoire was sequenced with immunoSEQ multiplex PCR; TCRdb's copy has only in-frame clones and lacks some. From that table come the V and J calls and clone size; the DNA was used to work out D and trimming. The sample lists tens of thousands of clones, around 91% seen once, with roughly 4% in the top ten. The V gene lost 4 bases and the J gene lost 3 bases, with 10 bases spanning the gap. The CDR3 covers 12 residues. The germline V gene has CDR1 SQVTM and CDR2 ANQGSEA. The sequence was obtained from a woman of 80 years or more with active or convalescent COVID-19. The V call is TRBV29-1, the J call TRBJ2-7, with D perhaps matching TRBD1 (5 bases). Sequencing was performed on peripheral blood. DNA of the CDR3: TGCAGCGTTGGACAGACCCTCTACGAGCAGTACTTC. This codes for CSVGQTLYEQYF.